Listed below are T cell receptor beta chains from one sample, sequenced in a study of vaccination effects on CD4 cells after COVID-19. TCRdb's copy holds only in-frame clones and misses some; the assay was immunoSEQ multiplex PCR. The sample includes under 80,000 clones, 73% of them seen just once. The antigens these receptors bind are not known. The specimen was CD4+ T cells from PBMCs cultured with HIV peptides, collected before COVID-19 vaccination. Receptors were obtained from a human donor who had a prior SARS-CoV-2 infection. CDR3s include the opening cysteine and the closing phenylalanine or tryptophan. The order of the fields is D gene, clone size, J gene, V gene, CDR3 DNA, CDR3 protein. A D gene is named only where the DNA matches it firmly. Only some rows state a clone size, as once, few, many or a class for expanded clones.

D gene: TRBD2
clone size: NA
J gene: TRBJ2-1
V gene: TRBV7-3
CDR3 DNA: TGTGCCAGCAGCTATAGGACCACGGGGGGGCCCTACAATGAGCAGTTCTTC
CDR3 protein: CASSYRTTGGPYNEQFF

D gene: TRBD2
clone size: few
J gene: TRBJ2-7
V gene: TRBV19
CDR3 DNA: TGTGCCAGTAGTCGTAGGACTAGCGGTAACCCCTACGAGCAGTACTTC
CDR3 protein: CASSRRTSGNPYEQYF

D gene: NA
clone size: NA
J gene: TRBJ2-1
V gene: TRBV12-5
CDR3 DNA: TGTGCTAGTGGTTTGGTACGGATGAGGCTAGCTGGGATGAGCTCCTACAATGAGCAGTTCTTC
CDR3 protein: CASGLVRMRLAGMSSYNEQFF

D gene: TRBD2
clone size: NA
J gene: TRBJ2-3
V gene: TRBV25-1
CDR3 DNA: TGTGCCAGCAGTGGGCTAGCGGGGATAACAGATACGCAGTATTTT
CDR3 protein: CASSGLAGITDTQYF

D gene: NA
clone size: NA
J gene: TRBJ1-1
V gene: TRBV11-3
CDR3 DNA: TGTGCCAGCAGCTTAGAGCGGGGCGCAGAAGCTTTCTTT
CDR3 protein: CASSLERGAEAFF

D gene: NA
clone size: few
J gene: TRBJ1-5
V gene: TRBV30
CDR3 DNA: TGTGCCTGGAGTGGTGCTACAGCCGGGGGGCCCCAGCATTTT
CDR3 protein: CAWSGATAGGPQHF

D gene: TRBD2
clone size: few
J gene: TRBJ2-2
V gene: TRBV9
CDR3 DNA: TGTGCCAGCAGCGTAGGGCTAGCGGGAGGGACCGGGGAGCTGTTTTTT
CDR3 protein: CASSVGLAGGTGELFF

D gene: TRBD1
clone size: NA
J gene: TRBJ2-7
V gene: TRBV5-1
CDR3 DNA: TGCGCCAGCGGGAGCGGACAGGCCCATTCCTACGAGCAGTACTTC
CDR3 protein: CASGSGQAHSYEQYF

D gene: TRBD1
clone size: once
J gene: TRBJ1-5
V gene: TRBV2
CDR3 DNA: TGTGCCAGCACTGAGGGACAGAGCAATCAGCCCCAGCATTTT
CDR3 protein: CASTEGQSNQPQHF

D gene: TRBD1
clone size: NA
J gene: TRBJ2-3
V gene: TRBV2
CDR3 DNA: TGTGCCAGCAGTGCCGACAGGGGAGTCACAGATACGCAGTATTTT
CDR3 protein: CASSADRGVTDTQYF

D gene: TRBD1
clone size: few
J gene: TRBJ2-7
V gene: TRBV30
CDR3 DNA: TGTGCCTGGAGTTCCACAGGGGCTCGGGAGCAGTACTTC
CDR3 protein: CAWSSTGAREQYF

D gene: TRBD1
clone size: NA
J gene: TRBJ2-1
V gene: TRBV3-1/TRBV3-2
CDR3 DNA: TGTGCCAGCAGCTCCCGGGACAGGGGGCACAATGAGCAGTTCTTC
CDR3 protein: CASSSRDRGHNEQFF

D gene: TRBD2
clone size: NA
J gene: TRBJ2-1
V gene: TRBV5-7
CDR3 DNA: TGTGCCAGCAGCCTCCCGGGACTAGCGGGGGGGGGAACTTACAATGAGCAGTTCTTC
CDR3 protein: CASSLPGLAGGGTYNEQFF

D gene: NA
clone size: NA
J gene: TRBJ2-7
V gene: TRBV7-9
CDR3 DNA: TGTGCCAGCAGCCAAGACAGGGAGGCCTACGAGCAGTACTTC
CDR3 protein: CASSQDREAYEQYF

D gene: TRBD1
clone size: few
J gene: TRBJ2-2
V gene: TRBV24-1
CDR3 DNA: TGTGCCACCAGTGGTGGACAGGGGCCAGGTAACACCGGGGAGCTGTTTTTT
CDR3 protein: CATSGGQGPGNTGELFF

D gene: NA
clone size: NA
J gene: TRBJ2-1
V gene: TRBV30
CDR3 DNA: TGTGCCGGGAGGGGGCTTGGCTACAATGAGCAGTTCTTC
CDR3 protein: CAGRGLGYNEQFF

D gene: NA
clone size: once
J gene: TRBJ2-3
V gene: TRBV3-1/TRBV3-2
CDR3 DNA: TGTGCCAGCAGCCAAGAGGGACGGGAGTATCCAGCAGATACGCAGTATTTT
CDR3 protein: CASSQEGREYPADTQYF

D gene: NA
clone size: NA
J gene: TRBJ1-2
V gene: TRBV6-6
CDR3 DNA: TGTGCCAGCAGGAGGACCACTACGGGTGGCTACACCTTC
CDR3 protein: CASRRTTTGGYTF

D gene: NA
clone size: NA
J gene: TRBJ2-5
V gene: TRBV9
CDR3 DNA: TGTGCCAGCAGCCTCGGACATTCTCGGGGGACCCAGTACTTC
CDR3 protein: CASSLGHSRGTQYF

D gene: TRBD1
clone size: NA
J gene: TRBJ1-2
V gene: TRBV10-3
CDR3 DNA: TGTGCCATCAGGCGGGACAGCAGAGCCTATGGCTACACCTTC
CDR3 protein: CAIRRDSRAYGYTF

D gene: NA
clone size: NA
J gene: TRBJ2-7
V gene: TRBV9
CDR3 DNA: TGTGCCAGCAGCTACGAGACGGGCTACGAGCAGTACTTC
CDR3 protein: CASSYETGYEQYF

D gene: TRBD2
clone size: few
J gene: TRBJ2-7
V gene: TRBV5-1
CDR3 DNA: TGCGCCAGCAGGGCCGGGACTAGCGGGTCCTACGAGCAGTACTTC
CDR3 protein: CASRAGTSGSYEQYF

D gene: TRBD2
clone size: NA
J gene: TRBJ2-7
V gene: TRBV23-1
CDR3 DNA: TGCGCCAGCAGTCGAACCCATAAAGGGAGGGACTCCTACGAGCAGTACTTC
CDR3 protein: CASSRTHKGRDSYEQYF

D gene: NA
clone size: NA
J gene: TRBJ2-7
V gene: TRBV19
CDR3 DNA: TGTGCCAGTAGTATAGGTCAGGGCTACGAGCAGTACTTC
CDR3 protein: CASSIGQGYEQYF

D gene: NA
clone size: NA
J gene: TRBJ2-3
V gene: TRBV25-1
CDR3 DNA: TGTGCCAGCAGCGCCGATCGACTGCTAATATCAACAGATACGCAGTATTTT
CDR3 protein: CASSADRLLISTDTQYF